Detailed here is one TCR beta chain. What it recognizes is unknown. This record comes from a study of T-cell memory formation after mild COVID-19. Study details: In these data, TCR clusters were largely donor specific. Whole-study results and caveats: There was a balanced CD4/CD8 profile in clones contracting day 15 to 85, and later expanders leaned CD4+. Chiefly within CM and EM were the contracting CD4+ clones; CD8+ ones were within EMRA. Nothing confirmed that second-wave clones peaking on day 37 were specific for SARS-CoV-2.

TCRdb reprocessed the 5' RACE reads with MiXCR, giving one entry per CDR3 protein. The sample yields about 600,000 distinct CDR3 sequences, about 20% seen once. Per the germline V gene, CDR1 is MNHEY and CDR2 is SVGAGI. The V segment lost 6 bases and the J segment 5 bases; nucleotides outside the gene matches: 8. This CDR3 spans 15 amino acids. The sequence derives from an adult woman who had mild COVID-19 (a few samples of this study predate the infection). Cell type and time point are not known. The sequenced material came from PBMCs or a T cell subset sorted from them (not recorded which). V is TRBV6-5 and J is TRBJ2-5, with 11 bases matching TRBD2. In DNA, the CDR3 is TGTGCCAGCAGGAGTAGCGGGAGGGCCATGGAGACCCAGTACTTC. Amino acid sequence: CASRSSGRAMETQYF.